The 30 T cell receptor beta chains listed next were all sequenced from one sample in a study of CD8+ T cells in alopecia areata. Treatment noted: oral pan-JAK inhibitor, 5-10 mg twice daily. As the sequencing template, cDNA was produced by extracting RNA and reverse transcribing it. Here immunoSEQ multiplex PCR was the method, and the copy in TCRdb shows in-frame clones only, minus some. The sample carries some 100,000 clones, 60% recorded once. The specimen was CD8+ T cells sorted from blood, collected at approximately week 60, from a patient treated with tofacitinib. The receptors derive from a human donor with alopecia areata.

The genes are TRBV30 and TRBJ1-5, with TRBD1 matching over 9 bases. The CDR3 length is 18 residues. Looked up from germline, CDR1 is GTSNPN and CDR2 is SVGIG (reference sequence). The junction had 15 bases not matched to a gene; V was cut back by 0 bases and J by 6 bases. As DNA, the CDR3 is TGTGCCTGGAGTGTATTCCCCCCCGGGACAGGGAAGACTCAGCCCCAGCATTTT. The encoded protein is CAWSVFPPGTGKTQPQHF.

This clone was counted between two and nine times. The rearrangement joins TRBV7-9 to TRBJ1-1, with D possibly being TRBD1 (5 bases). With 5 bases removed from V and 1 base from J, the gap between germline ends came to 11 bases. CDR3 size: 14 residues. Germline V gene lookup returns CDR1 SEHNR and CDR2 FQNEAQ (reference sequence). The CDR3 loop is CASSPPGGNTEAFF. CDR3 nucleotides: TGTGCCAGCAGCCCTCCCGGGGGGAACACTGAAGCTTTCTTT.

The CDR3 is CASSPDVGISYNSPLHF. In DNA, the CDR3 is TGTGCCAGCAGCCCGGACGTAGGGATATCCTATAATTCACCCCTCCACTTT. The chain is built from TRBV11-2 and TRBJ1-6; D is unresolved. V was shortened by 5 bases and J by 1 base, with 15 bases between the two germline ends. The germline V gene encodes CDR1 SGHAT and CDR2 FQNNGV. The CDR3 is 17 residues long.

CDR3 coding DNA: TGTGCCAGCAGCTTAGCTGGAGAGCAGTACTTC. Amino acids: CASSLAGEQYF. The rearrangement links TRBV7-9 to TRBJ2-7; unclear D gene. V was pared by 0 bases and J by 7 bases, with 4 bases between. The CDR3 sequence is 11 residues long. CDR1 and CDR2 from the germline V gene are SEHNR and FQNEAQ (reference sequence).

There are a few counts of this clone. The chain joins TRBV29-1 to TRBJ2-2, with D unclear. Germline values: CDR1 SQVTM, CDR2 ANQGSEA. The CDR3 has 12 amino acids. Trimming pared 5 bases from V and 7 bases from J, leaving 11 bases between. The CDR3 sequence: CSVLAAGGELFF. The CDR3, as DNA: TGCAGCGTTCTGGCAGCCGGCGGGGAGCTGTTTTTT.

The chain is built from TRBV30 and TRBJ2-7, with 7 bases that match TRBD1. This CDR3 has 11 residues. Germline trimming cut 7 bases from V and 2 bases from J; bases unmatched to any gene: 2. The germline gives CDR1 GTSNPN, CDR2 SVGIG (reference sequence). The CDR3 loop is CASGTAYEQYF. As DNA, the CDR3 is TGTGCCTCGGGGACAGCCTACGAGCAGTACTTC.

The chain carries TRBV5-1 and TRBJ1-2; 8 bases fit TRBD1. Germline V gene data show CDR1 as SGHRS and CDR2 as YFSETQ. J was trimmed by 7 bases and V by 0 bases; bases with no gene match: 8. The CDR3 has 15 residues. The CDR3 DNA follows: TGCGCCAGCAGCTTGGGGGACAGGCTTTATAGTGGCTACACCTTC. Translating gives CASSLGDRLYSGYTF.

CDR3 DNA sequence: TGTGCCAGCAGGGAGACAGAGACCGATGGCTACACCTTC. The encoded protein is CASRETETDGYTF. The chain couples TRBV6-5 to TRBJ1-2, with a weak D call TRBD1 (5 bases). This CDR3 has 13 residues. The germline V gene encodes CDR1 MNHEY and CDR2 SVGAGI. V lost 6 bases, J lost 6 bases, and 14 bases lay in between.

V is TRBV4-2 and J is TRBJ2-1; TRBD1 is a possible D gene (6 bases). This CDR3 is 16 amino acids long. V lost 1 base to trimming and J lost 7 bases, with 17 bases between them. Germline V gene lookup returns CDR1 LGHNA and CDR2 YNFKEQ. The CDR3 DNA reads TGTGCCAGCAGCCAAGTTGTAGCGACAGGCGGTAATGAGCAGTTCTTC. It specifies CASSQVVATGGNEQFF.

The chain combines TRBV7-9 with TRBJ1-5, with D possibly matching TRBD1 (6 bases). Germline lookup yields CDR1 SEHNR and CDR2 FQNEAQ (reference sequence). This CDR3 comprises 14 residues. Trimming stripped 1 base from V and 7 bases from J, with 11 bases between. The CDR3 nucleotides read TGTGCCAGCAGCTTAGGAACAGGGCACCAGCCCCAGCATTTT. It is translated as CASSLGTGHQPQHF.

This sequence joins TRBV25-1 and TRBJ1-2; 7 bases fit TRBD1. Germline-derived CDR1 and CDR2 are MGHDK and SYGVNS. Trimming cost V 4 bases and J 4 bases; bases outside gene matches: 6. The CDR3 sequence is 14 residues long. The CDR3, as DNA: TGTGCCAGCAGTGCCCGGGACAGTTTCTATGGCTACACCTTC. Its translation is CASSARDSFYGYTF.

A single count supports this clone. The genes are TRBV6-5 and TRBJ1-1; tentative D call: TRBD1 (6 bases). This CDR3 contains 13 residues. Germline V gene data show CDR1 as MNHEY and CDR2 as SVGAGI. V shed 5 bases and J shed 4 bases, with 11 bases lying between them. CDR3 region: CASSTGQPTEAFF. CDR3 sequence (DNA): TGTGCCAGCAGTACCGGACAGCCCACTGAAGCTTTCTTT.

V gene TRBV20-1 combines with J gene TRBJ2-3; D uncertain. The CDR3 is 11 residues long. The V gene's germline CDR1 is DFQATT and CDR2 SNEGSKA (reference sequence). V was clipped by 3 bases and J by 4 bases, with 5 bases between them. DNA for the CDR3: TGCAGTGCTAGTTTGCCAGATACGCAGTATTTT. It specifies CSASLPDTQYF.

The chain carries TRBV11-2 and TRBJ1-6; D is possibly TRBD1 (6 bases). Germline V gives CDR1 SGHAT, CDR2 FQNNGV. V lost 5 bases to trimming and J lost 7 bases, with 18 bases between them. This CDR3 spans 16 amino acids. The DNA for the CDR3 is TGTGCCAGCAGCAAAACCCCGACAGGTTTCAATTCACCCCTCCACTTT. Its protein is CASSKTPTGFNSPLHF.

The chain is built from TRBV30 and TRBJ2-7; TRBD1 agrees at 8 bases. Germline loops: CDR1 GTSNPN, CDR2 SVGIG (reference sequence). The CDR3 consists of 16 residues. With 3 bases clipped from V and 7 bases from J, the junction kept 17 bases outside the gene matches. For the CDR3, the DNA is TGTGCCTGGAGAGCCTCCGGGACAGGAGCCTTCCTGGAGCAGTACTTC. This sequence encodes CAWRASGTGAFLEQYF.

This clone was seen just once. This chain links TRBV14 with TRBJ1-1; D is ambiguous. CDR3 length: 14 amino acids. From germline, CDR1 is SGHDN and CDR2 FVKESK. The V gene lost 1 base and the J gene lost 2 bases, with 8 bases spanning the gap. The CDR3 protein is CASSQGGFNTEAFF. CDR3 DNA sequence: TGTGCCAGCAGCCAAGGAGGGTTTAACACTGAAGCTTTCTTT.

V usage is TRBV15 and J usage is TRBJ2-5, with no clear D. Per the germline V gene, CDR1 is LNHNV and CDR2 is YYDKDF (reference sequence). The V end was cut by 5 bases, the J end by 0 bases, with 7 bases between. CDR3 size: 13 residues. The CDR3 sequence: CATSGVDQETQYF. The CDR3, as DNA: TGTGCCACCAGCGGGGTCGACCAAGAGACCCAGTACTTC.

The V gene is TRBV7-6, the J gene TRBJ2-7; 7 nucleotides line up with TRBD1. Looked up from germline, CDR1 is SGHVS and CDR2 is FNYEAQ. After removal of 5 bases from V and 0 bases from J, the junction contained 1 base not matched to a gene. There are 13 residues in the CDR3. The CDR3 here is CASSGTASYEQYF. The CDR3, as DNA: TGTGCCAGCAGCGGGACAGCCTCCTACGAGCAGTACTTC.

This clone occurred a few times. The chain recombines TRBV6-1 with TRBJ1-2; no definite D call. The CDR3 has 12 residues. Trimming shortened V by 7 bases and J by 7 bases, and 13 bases separated the two germline ends. Germline CDR1 MNHNS, CDR2 SASEGT. DNA for the CDR3: TGTGCCAGCAACTTACACGGCCGTGGCTACACCTTC. As protein: CASNLHGRGYTF.

The chain joins TRBV4-2 to TRBJ1-5; TRBD1 agrees at 7 bases. The J segment lost 6 bases and the V segment lost 0 bases, leaving 8 bases of the junction unmatched. Germline loops: CDR1 LGHNA, CDR2 YNFKEQ. The CDR3 length is 16 residues. CDR3 loop: CASSQDLARGAQPQHF. DNA for the CDR3: TGTGCCAGCAGCCAAGATTTGGCCAGGGGGGCTCAGCCCCAGCATTTT.

In DNA, the CDR3 is TGTGCCAGCAGTTTGGTGGGCGGCTATGGCTACACCTTC. This gives the protein CASSLVGGYGYTF. The chain has TRBV27 and TRBJ1-2; D ambiguous. V was clipped by 3 bases and J by 4 bases, with 9 bases between them. The CDR3 totals 13 residues. Looked up from germline, CDR1 is MNHEY and CDR2 is SMNVEV (reference sequence).

The V and J genes are TRBV27 and TRBJ2-5; TRBD1 is a possible D gene (5 bases). V was shortened by 6 bases and J by 4 bases, with 18 bases between the two germline ends. This CDR3 has 15 amino acids. The germline V gene encodes CDR1 MNHEY and CDR2 SMNVEV (reference sequence). For the CDR3, the DNA is TGTGCCAGCAGAAAGGCCCCTAGTGGGGCAGAGACCCAGTACTTC. Protein: CASRKAPSGAETQYF.

The chain employs TRBV27 and TRBJ1-5; D call uncertain. CDR3 length equals 13 residues. Germline CDR1 reads MNHEY; CDR2 reads SMNVEV (reference sequence). The V gene lost 6 bases and the J gene lost 2 bases, with 8 bases spanning the gap. The CDR3 is CASRARGNQPQHF. The DNA for the CDR3 is TGTGCCAGCAGGGCCAGAGGCAATCAGCCCCAGCATTTT.

V and J are TRBV29-1 and TRBJ2-1; no definite D call. In germline, CDR1 is SQVTM, CDR2 ANQGSEA. The CDR3 totals 11 residues. The V end was cut by 2 bases, the J end by 5 bases, with 4 bases between. The CDR3 DNA follows: TGCAGCGTTGAACTTGACAATGAGCAGTTCTTC. This translates into CSVELDNEQFF.

The V call is TRBV25-1, the J call TRBJ2-3; D not resolved. There are 10 residues in the CDR3. CDR1 is MGHDK, CDR2 SYGVNS, per germline. Trimming removed 8 bases at V and 4 bases at J, with 4 bases between. CDR3 amino acids: CASRSDTQYF. DNA for the CDR3: TGTGCCAGCCGGTCAGATACGCAGTATTTT. Combining the CDR3 with reference TRBV25-1 and TRBJ2-3 gives the whole variable domain EADIYQTPRYLVIGTGKKITLECSQTMGHDKMYWYQQDPGMELHLIHYSYGVNSTEKGDLSSESTVSRIRTEHFPLTLESARPSHTSQYLCASRSDTQYFGPGTRLTVL.

The CDR3 DNA follows: TGTGCCAGCAGCTTCGGGACGGAGCCCGGTGGCTACACCTTC. Residues: CASSFGTEPGGYTF. The rearrangement uses TRBV11-2 and TRBJ1-2; weak D call: TRBD1 (5 bases). Trimming removed 3 bases from V and 7 bases from J, with 15 bases in between. Germline V gene sequence: CDR1 SGHAT, CDR2 FQNNGV. CDR3 length: 14 residues.

The rearrangement links TRBV13 to TRBJ1-1, with 12 nucleotides matching TRBD1. Trimming removed 4 bases from V and 7 bases from J; junction bases left unmatched: 4. This CDR3 is built from 14 residues. The germline V gene encodes CDR1 PRHDT and CDR2 FYEKMQ (reference sequence). CDR3 protein: CASSYGTGGNEAFF. DNA of the CDR3: TGTGCCAGCAGCTACGGGACAGGGGGCAATGAAGCTTTCTTT.

DNA for the CDR3: TGTGCCAGCAGCCTCGGGGTTCGCTATGGCTACACCTTC. Its protein product is CASSLGVRYGYTF. The gene calls are TRBV6-5 and TRBJ1-2; D is undetermined. V gave up 6 bases and J gave up 4 bases, with 12 bases separating them. The germline CDR1 and CDR2 sequences are MNHEY and SVGAGI. CDR3 size: 13 residues.

The V gene is TRBV27, the J gene TRBJ2-3; the match to TRBD2 covers 11 bases. The CDR3 covers 18 residues. Looked up from germline, CDR1 is MNHEY and CDR2 is SMNVEV (reference sequence). The J segment lost 3 bases and the V segment lost 2 bases, leaving 10 bases of the junction unmatched. In nucleotides, the CDR3 is TGTGCCAGCAGTTTAAGTCTTCTAGCGGGGGGAACAACAGATACGCAGTATTTT. This sequence encodes CASSLSLLAGGTTDTQYF.

The chain recombines TRBV13 with TRBJ2-1, with D unresolved. Trimming cost V 8 bases and J 7 bases, with 6 bases left between them. In germline, CDR1 is PRHDT, CDR2 FYEKMQ (reference sequence). This CDR3 has 10 residues. This chain's CDR3 is CASGRNEQFF. For the CDR3, the DNA is TGTGCCAGCGGACGGAATGAGCAGTTCTTC.